The next 9 T cell receptor beta chains were all read from a single sample in a study of radiation and T cells in renal cell carcinoma. Method: immunoSEQ multiplex PCR; TCRdb's copy keeps in-frame clones and lacks some. This table holds some 150,000 clones, 88% found once. Indicated time point: baseline pretreatment blood. Treatment meaning: 15 Gy SBRT to primary tumor, nephrectomy 4 weeks later. Specimen: blood, collected from a patient whose treatment included radiotherapy and nephrectomy. These receptors were collected from a woman aged 45-65 years with renal cell carcinoma.

This sequence joins TRBV7-3 and TRBJ2-7, with D perhaps matching TRBD1 (5 bases). Germline V gene lookup returns CDR1 SGHTA and CDR2 FQGTGA. This CDR3 comprises 13 residues. The V end lost 3 bases, the J end lost 3 bases, and 9 bases lay between the germline ends. The CDR3 nucleotides are TGTGCCAGCAGCTTTGGTCAGGGCTACGAGCAGTACTTC. Its protein product is CASSFGQGYEQYF. Full variable domain (remainder filled in from reference TRBV7-3 and TRBJ2-7): GAGVSQTPSNKVTEKGKYVELRCDPISGHTALYWYRQSLGQGPEFLIYFQGTGAADDSGLPNDRFFAVRPEGSVSTLKIQRTERGDSAVYLCASSFGQGYEQYFGPGTRLTVT.

The chain has TRBV6-1 and TRBJ2-7; tentatively, D is TRBD1 (5 bases). Germline values: CDR1 MNHNS, CDR2 SASEGT. The CDR3 has 14 residues. V was pared by 8 bases and J by 4 bases, with 18 bases between. The CDR3 loop is CASDPAGINYEQYF. The CDR3 nucleotides are TGTGCCAGCGATCCGGCAGGGATCAATTACGAGCAGTACTTC.

This clone has only a few counts. The chain is built from TRBV7-7 and TRBJ2-3; 7 bases are shared with TRBD1. The CDR3 contains 13 residues. The germline gives CDR1 SSHAT, CDR2 FNYEAQ (reference sequence). CDR3 bases: TGTGCTAGGGACAGATATAGCACAGATACGCAGTATTTT. This encodes CARDRYSTDTQYF. Complete variable domain (other parts from reference TRBV7-7 and TRBJ2-3): GAGVSQSPRYKVTKRGQDVTLRCDPISSHATLYWYQQALGQGPEFLTYFNYEAQPDKSGLPSDRFSAERPEGSISTLTIQRTEQRDSAMYRCARDRYSTDTQYFGPGTRLTVL.

The rearrangement joins TRBV6-6 to TRBJ2-2; TRBD2 matches 7 bases. The germline V gene encodes CDR1 MNHNY and CDR2 SVGAGI (reference sequence). V was pared by 2 bases and J by 5 bases, with 5 bases of the junction left unmatched. The CDR3 consists of 15 residues. The CDR3 spells CASSYERGQTGELFF. Here the CDR3 DNA reads TGTGCCAGCAGTTACGAGCGGGGTCAGACCGGGGAGCTGTTTTTT.

This chain joins TRBV14 and TRBJ1-4; D is unclear. Germline V gene lookup returns CDR1 SGHDN and CDR2 FVKESK. The CDR3 covers 15 residues. V was pared by 0 bases and J by 4 bases, with 9 bases between. CDR3 sequence reads: CASSQDNQFNEKLFF. In nucleotides, the CDR3 is TGTGCCAGCAGCCAAGATAACCAGTTTAATGAAAAACTGTTTTTT. The variable domain in full, completed from reference TRBV14 and TRBJ1-4, reads EAGVTQFPSHSVIEKGQTVTLRCDPISGHDNLYWYRRVMGKEIKFLLHFVKESKQDESGMPNNRFLAERTGGTYSTLKVQPAELEDSGVYFCASSQDNQFNEKLFFGSGTQLSVL.

This clone was detected once. Distinct nucleotide sequences in the sample also encode this CDR3. The CDR3 bases are TGTGCCAGCAGCTTGGCAGGGGTACAAGAGACCCAGTACTTC. Translation: CASSLAGVQETQYF. The gene calls are TRBV5-4 and TRBJ2-5, with TRBD1 as a possible D gene (6 bases). The length of the CDR3 is 14 residues. V lost 0 bases and J lost 2, with 8 bases in between. Germline V lookup: CDR1 SGHNT, CDR2 YYREEE (reference sequence).

J is TRBJ2-1 and V is TRBV7-9; no reliable D call. The CDR3 is 14 residues long. Germline values: CDR1 SEHNR, CDR2 FQNEAQ (reference sequence). The V and J ends lost 8 bases and 0 bases respectively, with 11 bases between them. This chain's CDR3 is CASRKPSSYNEQFF. CDR3 nucleotides: TGTGCCAGCCGTAAACCGAGCTCCTACAATGAGCAGTTCTTC.

V usage is TRBV5-1 and J usage is TRBJ2-3, with 8 bases matching TRBD2. Germline lookup yields CDR1 SGHRS and CDR2 YFSETQ. The CDR3 spans 17 residues. J lost 4 bases, V lost 0 bases, and 10 bases had no gene match. The CDR3 sequence is CASSLEWSGGSADTQYF. The CDR3 DNA sequence: TGCGCCAGCAGCTTGGAGTGGAGCGGGGGTTCGGCAGATACGCAGTATTTT.

The chain links TRBV10-1 to TRBJ2-3; 7 nucleotides line up with TRBD2. This CDR3 comprises 14 residues. Unmatched junction bases numbered 11, after V lost 5 bases and J lost 9 bases. Germline values: CDR1 WNHNN, CDR2 SYGVQD (reference sequence). The CDR3 reads CASSTGRARETQYF. CDR3 bases: TGCGCCAGCAGTACGGGGAGGGCTCGGGAAACGCAGTATTTT.